This T cell receptor beta chain derives from a study of cytomegalovirus exposure and HLA in healthy donors. On this clone itself: Its antigen remains unknown.

Study observations and caveats: Earlier results showed most TCR beta V segments being productive about 87% or about 30% of the time. The study found most TCR sequences rare, yet found some public TCRs in many donors. The authors later found most CMV-associated TCR beta chains appeared HLA-restricted.

A multiplex PCR was run with 60 Vbeta primers and 13 Jbeta primers. The method was immunoSEQ multiplex PCR; TCRdb's version includes in-frame clones alone and lacks a portion of them. Found here are around 63,000 clones, more than 65% of them singletons; the top ten hold just under 3%. The germline V and J ends were trimmed by 4 bases and 0 bases, with 17 bases remaining between them. This CDR3 spans 17 amino acids. CDR1 SGHTA and CDR2 FQGTGA come from the germline V gene. The receptor's source is a woman aged 30 to 39 in good health and CMV-seronegative. The sample comprised PBMCs. The chain employs TRBV7-3 and TRBJ2-3, with D tentatively TRBD2 (7 bases). CDR3 sequence reads: CASSSQGGTTSTDTQYF. CDR3 nucleotide sequence: TGTGCCAGCAGCTCACAGGGCGGGACTACTAGCACAGATACGCAGTATTTT.